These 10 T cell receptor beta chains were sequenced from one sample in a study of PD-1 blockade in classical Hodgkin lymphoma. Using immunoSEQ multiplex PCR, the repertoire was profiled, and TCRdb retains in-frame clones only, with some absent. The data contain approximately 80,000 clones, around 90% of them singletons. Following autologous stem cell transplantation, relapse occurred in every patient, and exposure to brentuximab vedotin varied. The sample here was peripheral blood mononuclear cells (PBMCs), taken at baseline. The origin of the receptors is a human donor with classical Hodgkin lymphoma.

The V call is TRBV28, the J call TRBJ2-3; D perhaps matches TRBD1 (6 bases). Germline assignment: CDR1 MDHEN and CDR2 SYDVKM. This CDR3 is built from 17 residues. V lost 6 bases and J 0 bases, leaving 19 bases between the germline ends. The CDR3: CASSGGLRTGSTDTQYF. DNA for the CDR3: TGTGCCAGCAGCGGCGGTTTGAGAACAGGGAGCACAGATACGCAGTATTTT.

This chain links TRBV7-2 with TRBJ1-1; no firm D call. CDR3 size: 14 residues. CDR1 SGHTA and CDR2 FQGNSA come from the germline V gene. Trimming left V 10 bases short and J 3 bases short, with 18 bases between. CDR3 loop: CATSMRARDTEAFF. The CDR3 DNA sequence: TGTGCCACCTCCATGAGGGCTAGAGACACTGAAGCTTTCTTT.

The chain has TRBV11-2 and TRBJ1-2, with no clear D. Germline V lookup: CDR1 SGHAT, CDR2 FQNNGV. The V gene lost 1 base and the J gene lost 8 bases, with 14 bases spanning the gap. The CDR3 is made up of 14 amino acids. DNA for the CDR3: TGTGCCAGCAGCTTAGCCGGGGTCGGAGGGGGCTACACCTTC. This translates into CASSLAGVGGGYTF.

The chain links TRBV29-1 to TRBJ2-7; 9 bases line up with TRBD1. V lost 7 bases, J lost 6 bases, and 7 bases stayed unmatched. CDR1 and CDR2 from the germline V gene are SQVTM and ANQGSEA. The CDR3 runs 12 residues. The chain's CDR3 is CSANRGRSEQYF. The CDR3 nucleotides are TGCAGCGCGAACAGGGGGCGAAGCGAGCAGTACTTC.

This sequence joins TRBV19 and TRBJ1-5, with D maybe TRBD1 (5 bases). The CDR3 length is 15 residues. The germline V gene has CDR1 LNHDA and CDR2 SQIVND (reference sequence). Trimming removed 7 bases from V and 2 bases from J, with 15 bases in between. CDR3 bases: TGTGCCAGTACGCCGGGGTGGGGGGGCAATCAGCCCCAGCATTTT. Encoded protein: CASTPGWGGNQPQHF. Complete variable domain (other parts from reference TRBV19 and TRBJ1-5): DGGITQSPKYLFRKEGQNVTLSCEQNLNHDAMYWYRQDPGQGLRLIYYSQIVNDFQKGDIAEGYSVSREKKESFPLTVTSAQKNPTAFYLCASTPGWGGNQPQHFGDGTRLSIL.

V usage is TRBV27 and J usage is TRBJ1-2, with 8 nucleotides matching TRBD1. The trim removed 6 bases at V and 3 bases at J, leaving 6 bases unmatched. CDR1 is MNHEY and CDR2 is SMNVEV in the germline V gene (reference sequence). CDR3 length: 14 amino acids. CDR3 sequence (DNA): TGTGCCAGCAGGTCTCCGGGACAGGACTATGGCTACACCTTC. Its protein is CASRSPGQDYGYTF.

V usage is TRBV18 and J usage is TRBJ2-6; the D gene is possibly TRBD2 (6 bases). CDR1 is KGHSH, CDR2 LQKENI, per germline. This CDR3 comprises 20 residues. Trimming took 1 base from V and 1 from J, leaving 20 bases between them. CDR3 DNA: TGTGCCAGCTCACCACGTCCAGGAGGGGAGGTTAGATCTGGGGCCAACGTCCTGACTTTC. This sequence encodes CASSPRPGGEVRSGANVLTF.

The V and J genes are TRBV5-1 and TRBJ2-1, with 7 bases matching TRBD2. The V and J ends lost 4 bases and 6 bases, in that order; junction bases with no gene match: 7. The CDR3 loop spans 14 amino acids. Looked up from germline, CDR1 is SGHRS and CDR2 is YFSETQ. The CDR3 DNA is TGCGCCAGCAGCCCTATGAGCGGGATCAATGAGCAGTTCTTC. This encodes CASSPMSGINEQFF.

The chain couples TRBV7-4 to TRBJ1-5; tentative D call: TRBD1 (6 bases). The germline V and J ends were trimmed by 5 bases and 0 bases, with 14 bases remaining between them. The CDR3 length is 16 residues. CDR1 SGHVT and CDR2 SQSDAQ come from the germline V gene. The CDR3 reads CASSPKTGVSNQPQHF. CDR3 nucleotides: TGTGCCAGCAGCCCAAAGACAGGAGTTAGCAATCAGCCCCAGCATTTT.

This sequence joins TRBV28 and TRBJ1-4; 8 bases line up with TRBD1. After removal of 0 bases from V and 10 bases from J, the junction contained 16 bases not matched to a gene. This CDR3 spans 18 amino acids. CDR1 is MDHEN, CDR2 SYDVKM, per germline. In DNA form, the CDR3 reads TGTGCCAGCAGTTTATGGTTGACAGGGGCGGCTAAGGAGGGAAAACTGTTTTTT. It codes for CASSLWLTGAAKEGKLFF.